These T cell receptor beta chains were read from a single sample in a study of blood T cell repertoires in COVID-19. TCRdb keeps only in-frame clones here, not all; method: immunoSEQ multiplex PCR. The sample lists approximately 350,000 clones, about 89% seen once, with 3% in the top ten. The sample taken for sequencing was peripheral blood. Receptors originate from a woman aged 25 to 45 with COVID-19, enrolled during active disease. Both conserved end residues are part of each CDR3. Fields, in order: J gene, V gene, clone size, D gene, CDR3 DNA, CDR3 protein. A D gene is named only where the DNA matches it firmly. Clone size, where shown, is once, few, many, or a class for clones that have expanded.

>TRBJ2-2|TRBV24-1|few|TRBD1
TGTGCCACCAGGACAGGGGACAAAGACACCGGGGAGCTGTTTTTT
CATRTGDKDTGELFF
>TRBJ1-6|TRBV5-1|NA|TRBD1
TGCGCCAGCAGCGCCCGACAGGGGGCGATGGTGTATAATTCACCCCTCCACTTT
CASSARQGAMVYNSPLHF
>TRBJ2-1|TRBV18|NA|TRBD1
TGTGCCAGCTCACCACGACAGGGGAAGAGCTCCTACAATGAGCAGTTCTTC
CASSPRQGKSSYNEQFF
>TRBJ2-6|TRBV28|NA|TRBD1
TGTGCCAGCAGTTTCCGACAGGGTCTCCTGACTTTC
CASSFRQGLLTF
>TRBJ2-7|TRBV20-1|NA|NA
TGCAGTGCTAGAGATCATGACGAGCAGTACTTC
CSARDHDEQYF
>TRBJ2-4|TRBV30|NA|NA
TGTGCCTGGACCCCGACAGCCCAAAACATTCAGTACTTC
CAWTPTAQNIQYF
>TRBJ2-1|TRBV9|NA|TRBD2
TGTGCCAGCAGCGTAAACAGCGGGAGACCTAACAATGAGCAGTTCTTC
CASSVNSGRPNNEQFF
>TRBJ2-5|TRBV11-2|NA|NA
TGTGCCAGCAGCTTACGACATGGGTTCGTAGAGACCCAGTACTTC
CASSLRHGFVETQYF
>TRBJ1-5|TRBV28|NA|NA
TGTGCCAGCAGTTTACCTCAACAGGGTACTCCAGGGCAGCCCCAGCATTTT
CASSLPQQGTPGQPQHF
>TRBJ2-1|TRBV25-1|NA|TRBD2
TGTGCCAGCAGTCCCGGACTAGCGGGCCTATACAATGAGCAGTTCTTC
CASSPGLAGLYNEQFF
>TRBJ1-1|TRBV4-3|NA|NA
TGCGCCAGCAGCCAAGAGGGGGCGAACACTGAAGCTTTCTTT
CASSQEGANTEAFF